This T cell receptor (beta chain) was found in a study of blood T cell repertoires in COVID-19. Study information: Whether acute or convalescent, the COVID-19 samples came from the United States, Italy and Spain. PBMCs, B-cell-depleted T cells, or T cells were the source of the cDNA or gDNA that made up the material.

The CDR3 spans 15 residues. Germline CDR1 MNHEY, CDR2 SVGAGI. V gave up 4 bases and J gave up 4 bases; unmatched junction bases: 6. Generated by immunoSEQ multiplex PCR, the TCRdb table keeps only in-frame clones and is missing some. The data contain tens of thousands of clones, over 80% of them singletons. This chain connects TRBV6-5 to TRBJ2-5; 10 bases fit TRBD1. The sample was peripheral blood. The sequence was collected from a human donor with active COVID-19. The donor label of this sample is uncertain. CDR3 nucleotide sequence: TGTGCCAGCAGTTCTACCGGGACAGGGGTAGAGACCCAGTACTTC. Protein product: CASSSTGTGVETQYF.